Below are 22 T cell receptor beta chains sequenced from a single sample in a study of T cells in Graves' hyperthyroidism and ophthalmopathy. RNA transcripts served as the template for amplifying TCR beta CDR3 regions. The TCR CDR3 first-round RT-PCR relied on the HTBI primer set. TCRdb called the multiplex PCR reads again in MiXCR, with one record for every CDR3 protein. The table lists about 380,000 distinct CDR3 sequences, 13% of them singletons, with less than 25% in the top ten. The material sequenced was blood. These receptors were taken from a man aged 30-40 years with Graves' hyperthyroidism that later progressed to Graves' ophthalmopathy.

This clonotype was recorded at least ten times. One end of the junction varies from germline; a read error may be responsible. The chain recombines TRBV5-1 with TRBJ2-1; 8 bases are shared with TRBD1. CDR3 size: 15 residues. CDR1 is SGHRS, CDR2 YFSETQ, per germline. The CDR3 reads CASSLGQGSYNEQFF. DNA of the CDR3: TGTGCCAGCAGCTTAGGACAGGGCTCCTACAATGAGCAGTTCTTC.

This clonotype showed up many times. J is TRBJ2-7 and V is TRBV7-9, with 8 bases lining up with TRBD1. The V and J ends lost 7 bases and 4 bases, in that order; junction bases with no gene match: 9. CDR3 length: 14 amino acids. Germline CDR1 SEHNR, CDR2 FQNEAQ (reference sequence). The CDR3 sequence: CASTPDRVVYEQYF. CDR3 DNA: TGTGCCAGCACCCCGGACAGGGTTGTGTACGAGCAGTACTTC. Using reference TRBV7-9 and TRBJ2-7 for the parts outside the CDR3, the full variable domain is DTGVSQNPRHKITKRGQNVTFRCDPISEHNRLYWYRQTLGQGPEFLTYFQNEAQLEKSRLLSDRFSAERPKGSFSTLEIQRTEQGDSAMYLCASTPDRVVYEQYFGPGTRLTVT.

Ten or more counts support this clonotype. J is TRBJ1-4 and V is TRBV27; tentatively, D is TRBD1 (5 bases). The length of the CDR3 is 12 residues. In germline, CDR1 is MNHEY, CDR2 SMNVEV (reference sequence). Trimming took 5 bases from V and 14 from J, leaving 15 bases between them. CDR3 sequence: CASSQGPQHLFF. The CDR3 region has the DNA TGTGCCAGCAGTCAGGGACCCCAACACCTGTTTTTT.

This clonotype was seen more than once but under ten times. DNA for the CDR3: TGTGCCACCAGTGATTCGGGCTGGAGCACAGATACGCAGTATTTT. Translated: CATSDSGWSTDTQYF. V is TRBV24-1 and J is TRBJ2-3; D unresolved. This CDR3 is built from 15 residues. Looked up from germline, CDR1 is KGHDR and CDR2 is SFDVKD. Trimming removed 2 bases from V and 0 bases from J, with 8 bases in between.

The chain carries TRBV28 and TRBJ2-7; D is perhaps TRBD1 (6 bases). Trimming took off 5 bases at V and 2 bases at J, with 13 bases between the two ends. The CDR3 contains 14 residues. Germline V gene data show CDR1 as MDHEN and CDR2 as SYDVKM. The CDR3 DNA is TGTGCCAGCAGTCGAACCACAGGGACCTACGAGCAGTACTTC. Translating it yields CASSRTTGTYEQYF.

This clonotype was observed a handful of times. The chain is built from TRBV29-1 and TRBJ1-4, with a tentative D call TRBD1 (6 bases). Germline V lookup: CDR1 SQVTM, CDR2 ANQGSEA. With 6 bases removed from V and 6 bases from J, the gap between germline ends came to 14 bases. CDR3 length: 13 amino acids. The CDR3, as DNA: TGCAGCGTCTCCGGGACACTTTATGAAAAACTGTTTTTT. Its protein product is CSVSGTLYEKLFF.

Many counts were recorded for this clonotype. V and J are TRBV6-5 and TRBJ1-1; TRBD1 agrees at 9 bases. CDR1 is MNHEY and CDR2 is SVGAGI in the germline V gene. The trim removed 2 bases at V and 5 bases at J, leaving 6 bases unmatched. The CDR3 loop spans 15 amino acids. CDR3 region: CASSYTTGGRTEAFF. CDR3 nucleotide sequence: TGTGCCAGCAGTTACACTACAGGGGGCCGGACTGAAGCTTTCTTT.

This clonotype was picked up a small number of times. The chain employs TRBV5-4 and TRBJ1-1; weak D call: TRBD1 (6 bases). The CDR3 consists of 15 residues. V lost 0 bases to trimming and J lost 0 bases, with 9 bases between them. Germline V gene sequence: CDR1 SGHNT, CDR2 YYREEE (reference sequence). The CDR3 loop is CASSLAGTLNTEAFF. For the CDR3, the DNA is TGTGCCAGCAGCTTGGCCGGGACACTGAACACTGAAGCTTTCTTT.

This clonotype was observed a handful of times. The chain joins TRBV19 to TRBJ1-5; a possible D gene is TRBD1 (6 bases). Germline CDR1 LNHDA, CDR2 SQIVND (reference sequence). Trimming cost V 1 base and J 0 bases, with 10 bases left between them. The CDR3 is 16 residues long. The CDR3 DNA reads TGTGCCAGTAGTATAGTGACAGGCTATAGCAATCAGCCCCAGCATTTT. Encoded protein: CASSIVTGYSNQPQHF.

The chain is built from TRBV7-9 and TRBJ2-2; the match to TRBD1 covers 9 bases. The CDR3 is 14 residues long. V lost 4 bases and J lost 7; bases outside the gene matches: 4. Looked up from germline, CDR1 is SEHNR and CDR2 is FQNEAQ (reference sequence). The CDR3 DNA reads TGTGCCAGCAGCTCGAGGACAGGGGACGGGGAGCTGTTTTTT. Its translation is CASSSRTGDGELFF.

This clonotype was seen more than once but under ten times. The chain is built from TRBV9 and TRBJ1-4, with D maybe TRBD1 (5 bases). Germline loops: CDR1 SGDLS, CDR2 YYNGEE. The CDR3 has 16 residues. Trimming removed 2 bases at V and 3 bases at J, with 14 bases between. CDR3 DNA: TGTGCCAGCAGCGTCGGACTCGGGACGGCTAATGAAAAACTGTTTTTT. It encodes CASSVGLGTANEKLFF.

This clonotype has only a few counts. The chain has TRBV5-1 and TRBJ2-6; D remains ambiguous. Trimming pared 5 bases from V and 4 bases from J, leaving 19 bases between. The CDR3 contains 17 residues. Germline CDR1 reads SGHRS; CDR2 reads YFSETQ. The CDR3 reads CASSFGRRISGANVLTF. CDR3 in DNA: TGCGCCAGCAGTTTTGGCAGGCGGATCTCCGGGGCCAACGTCCTGACTTTC.

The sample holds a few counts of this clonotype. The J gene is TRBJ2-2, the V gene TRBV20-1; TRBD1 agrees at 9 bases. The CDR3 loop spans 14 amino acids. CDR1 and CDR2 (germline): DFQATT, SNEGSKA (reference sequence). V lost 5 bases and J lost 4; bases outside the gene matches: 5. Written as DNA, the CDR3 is TGCAGTGCTCCGACAGGGGGACTCACCGGGGAGCTGTTTTTT. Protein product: CSAPTGGLTGELFF.

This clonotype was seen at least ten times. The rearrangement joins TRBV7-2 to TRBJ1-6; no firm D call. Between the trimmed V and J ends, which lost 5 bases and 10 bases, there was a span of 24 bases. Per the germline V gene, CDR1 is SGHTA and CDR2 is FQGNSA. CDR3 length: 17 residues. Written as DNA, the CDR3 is TGTGCCAGCAGCCCTAGGCCGCGGAGCCTTTGGGTATCACCCCTCCACTTT. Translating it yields CASSPRPRSLWVSPLHF.

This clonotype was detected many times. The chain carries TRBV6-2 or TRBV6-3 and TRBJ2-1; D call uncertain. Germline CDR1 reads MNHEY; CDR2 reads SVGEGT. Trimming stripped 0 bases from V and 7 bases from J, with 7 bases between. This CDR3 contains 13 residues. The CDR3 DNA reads TGTGCCAGCAGTTACTCGTTCGGAAATGAGCAGTTCTTC. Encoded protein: CASSYSFGNEQFF.

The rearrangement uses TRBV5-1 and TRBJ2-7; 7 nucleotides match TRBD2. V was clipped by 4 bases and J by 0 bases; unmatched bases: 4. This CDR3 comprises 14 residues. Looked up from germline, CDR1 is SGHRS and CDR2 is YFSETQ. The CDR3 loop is CASSPGLLSYEQYF. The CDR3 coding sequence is TGCGCCAGCAGCCCGGGACTACTCTCCTACGAGCAGTACTTC. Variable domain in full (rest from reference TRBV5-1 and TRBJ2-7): KAGVTQTPRYLIKTRGQQVTLSCSPISGHRSVSWYQQTPGQGLQFLFEYFSETQRNKGNFPGRFSGRQFSNSRSEMNVSTLELGDSALYLCASSPGLLSYEQYFGPGTRLTVT.

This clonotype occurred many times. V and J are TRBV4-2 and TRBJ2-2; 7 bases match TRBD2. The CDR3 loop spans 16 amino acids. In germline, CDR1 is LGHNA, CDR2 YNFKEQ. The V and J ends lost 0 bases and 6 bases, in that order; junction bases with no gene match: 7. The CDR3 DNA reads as TGTGCCAGCAGCCAAGAAGTGGGGACTAAACCCGGGGAGCTGTTTTTT. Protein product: CASSQEVGTKPGELFF.

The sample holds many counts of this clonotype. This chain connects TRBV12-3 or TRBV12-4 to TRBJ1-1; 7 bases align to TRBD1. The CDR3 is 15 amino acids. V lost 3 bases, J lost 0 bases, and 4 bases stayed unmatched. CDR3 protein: CASSLEGAVNTEAFF. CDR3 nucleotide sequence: TGTGCCAGCAGTTTGGAGGGGGCAGTGAACACTGAAGCTTTCTTT.

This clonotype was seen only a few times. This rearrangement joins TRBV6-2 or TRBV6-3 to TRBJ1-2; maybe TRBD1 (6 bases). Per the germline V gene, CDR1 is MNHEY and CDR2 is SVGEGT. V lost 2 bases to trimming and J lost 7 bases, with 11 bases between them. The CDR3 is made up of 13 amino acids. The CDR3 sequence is CASSYGGGLGYTF. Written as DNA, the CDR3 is TGTGCCAGCAGTTACGGCGGGGGGCTTGGCTACACCTTC.

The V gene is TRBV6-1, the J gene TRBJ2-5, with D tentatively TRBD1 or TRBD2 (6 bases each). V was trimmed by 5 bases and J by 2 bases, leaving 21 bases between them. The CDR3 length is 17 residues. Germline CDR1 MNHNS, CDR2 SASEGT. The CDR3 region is CASSRSRTRGPQETQYF. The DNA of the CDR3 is TGTGCCAGCAGTCGCTCCCGGACTCGGGGGCCTCAAGAGACCCAGTACTTC.

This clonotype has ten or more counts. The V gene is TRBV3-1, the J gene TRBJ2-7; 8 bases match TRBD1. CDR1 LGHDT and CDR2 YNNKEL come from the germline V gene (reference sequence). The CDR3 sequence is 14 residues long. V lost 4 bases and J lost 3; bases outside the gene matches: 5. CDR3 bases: TGTGCCAGCAGCCCTGGACAGGGAATCTACGAGCAGTACTTC. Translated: CASSPGQGIYEQYF.

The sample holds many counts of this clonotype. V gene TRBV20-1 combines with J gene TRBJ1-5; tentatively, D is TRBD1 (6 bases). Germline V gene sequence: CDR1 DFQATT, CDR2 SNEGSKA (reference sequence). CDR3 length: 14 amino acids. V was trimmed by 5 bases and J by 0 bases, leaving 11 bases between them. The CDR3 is CSAPQGHSNQPQHF. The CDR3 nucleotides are TGCAGTGCTCCCCAGGGACATAGCAATCAGCCCCAGCATTTT.